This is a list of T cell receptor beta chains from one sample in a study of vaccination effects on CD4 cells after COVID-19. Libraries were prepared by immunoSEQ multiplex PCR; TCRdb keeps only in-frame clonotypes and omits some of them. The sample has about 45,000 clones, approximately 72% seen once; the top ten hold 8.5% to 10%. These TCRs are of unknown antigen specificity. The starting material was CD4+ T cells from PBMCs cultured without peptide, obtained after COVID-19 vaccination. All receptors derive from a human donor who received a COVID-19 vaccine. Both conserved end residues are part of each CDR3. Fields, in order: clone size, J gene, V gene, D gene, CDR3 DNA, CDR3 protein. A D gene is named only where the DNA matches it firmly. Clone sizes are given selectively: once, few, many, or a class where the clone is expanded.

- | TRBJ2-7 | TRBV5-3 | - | TGTGCCAGAATCAATCTTTACCACGAGGACACCGTCTACGAGCAGTACTTC | CARINLYHEDTVYEQYF
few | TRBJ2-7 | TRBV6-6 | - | TGTGCCAGCAGTTACCCTGAGAGGAGCTCCTACGAGCAGTACTTC | CASSYPERSSYEQYF
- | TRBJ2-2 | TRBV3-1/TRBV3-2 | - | TGTGCCAGCAGCCAAGTAGATAGCACCGGGGAGCTGTTTTTT | CASSQVDSTGELFF
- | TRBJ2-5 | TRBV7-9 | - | TGTGCCAGCAGCGCAGGGGGACTAGGAGAAGAGACCCAGTACTTC | CASSAGGLGEETQYF
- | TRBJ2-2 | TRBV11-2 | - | TGTGCCAGCAGGACCACGCAGGGGCCTTTGGAGCTGTTTTTT | CASRTTQGPLELFF
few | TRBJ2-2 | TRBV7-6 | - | TGTGCCAGCAGCCTCCGGACCCGTAACACCGGGGAGCTGTTTTTT | CASSLRTRNTGELFF
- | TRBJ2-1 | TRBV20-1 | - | TGCAGTGCCCTACTAGGTTATGAGCAGTTCTTC | CSALLGYEQFF
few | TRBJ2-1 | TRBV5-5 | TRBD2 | TGTGCCAGCAGCCCAGCCCCTAGCGGGGTGAGCTCCTACAATGAGCAGTTCTTC | CASSPAPSGVSSYNEQFF
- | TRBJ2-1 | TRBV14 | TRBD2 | TGTGCCAGCAGCCAACTCGCGGGAGGCTACAATGAGCAGTTCTTC | CASSQLAGGYNEQFF
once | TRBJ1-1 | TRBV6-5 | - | TGTGCCAGCAGTCGTCCAGGGGTAGGGGACACTGAAGCTTTCTTT | CASSRPGVGDTEAFF
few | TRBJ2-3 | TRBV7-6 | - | TGTGCCAGCAGCTTACGGGTGGGGAAACCCCCAGATACGCAGTATTTT | CASSLRVGKPPDTQYF
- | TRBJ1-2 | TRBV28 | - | TGTGCCAGCAGTTTGAGGGGTGGCTATGGCTACACCTTC | CASSLRGGYGYTF
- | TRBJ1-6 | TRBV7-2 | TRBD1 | TGTGCCAGCAGCCCCATCGACAGGGATAATTCACCCCTCCACTTT | CASSPIDRDNSPLHF
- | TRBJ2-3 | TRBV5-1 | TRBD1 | TGCGCCAGCAGCTTGGCCAGTCCGGGACAGGGGACAGATACGCAGTATTTT | CASSLASPGQGTDTQYF
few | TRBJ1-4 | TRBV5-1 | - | TGCGCCAGCAGCTTGAGGCCGCAAGAAAAACTGTTTTTT | CASSLRPQEKLFF
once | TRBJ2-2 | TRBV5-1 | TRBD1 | TGCGCCAGCAGAGCACCGGGACAGCCCAACACCGGGGAGCTGTTTTTT | CASRAPGQPNTGELFF
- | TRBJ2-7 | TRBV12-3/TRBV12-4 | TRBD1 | TGTGCCAGCAGACCCTTGACAGGGGTCGAGCAGTACTTC | CASRPLTGVEQYF
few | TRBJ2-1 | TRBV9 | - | TGTGCCAGCAGCGTAACCCCCCATGAGCAGTTCTTC | CASSVTPHEQFF
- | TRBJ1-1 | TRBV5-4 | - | TGTGCCAGCAGCTTGGACAGCGTGAACACTGAAGCTTTCTTT | CASSLDSVNTEAFF
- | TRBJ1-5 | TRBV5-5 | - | TGTGCCAGCAGCTTGGAGGCGGGGGTCAATCAGCCCCAGCATTTT | CASSLEAGVNQPQHF
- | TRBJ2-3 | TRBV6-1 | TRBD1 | TGTGCCAGCAGTGATGCGACAGGGGCGACCACAGATACGCAGTATTTT | CASSDATGATTDTQYF
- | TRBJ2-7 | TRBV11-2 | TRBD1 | TGTGCCAGCAGCTTGGTGACAGGGGACTACGAGCAGTACTTC | CASSLVTGDYEQYF
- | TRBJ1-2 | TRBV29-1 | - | TGCAGCGTTGAAAGAAATGGCTACACCTTC | CSVERNGYTF
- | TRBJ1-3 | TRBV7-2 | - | TGTGCCAGCAGCTTTTCCGGGACACGTGGAAACACCATATATTTT | CASSFSGTRGNTIYF
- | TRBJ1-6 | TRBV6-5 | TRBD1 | TGTGCCAGCAGTTATTCCCAGGGGGCTCAATCACCCCTCCACTTT | CASSYSQGAQSPLHF
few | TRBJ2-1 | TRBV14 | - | TGTGCCAGCAGCCAGGGATCGGCCTACAATGAACAGTTCTTC | CASSQGSAYNEQFF
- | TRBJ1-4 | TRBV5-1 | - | TGCGCCAGCAGCACGGGCGGGACGAATGAAAAACTGTTTTTT | CASSTGGTNEKLFF
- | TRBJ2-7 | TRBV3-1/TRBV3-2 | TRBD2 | TGTGCCAGCAGCCAACCCGTCGGACTAGCGGGGGTCGAGCAGTACTTC | CASSQPVGLAGVEQYF
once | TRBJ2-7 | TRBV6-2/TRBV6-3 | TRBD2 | TGTGCCAGCAGTTATCGTGCTAGCGGGACATACGCCTACGAGCAGTACTTC | CASSYRASGTYAYEQYF